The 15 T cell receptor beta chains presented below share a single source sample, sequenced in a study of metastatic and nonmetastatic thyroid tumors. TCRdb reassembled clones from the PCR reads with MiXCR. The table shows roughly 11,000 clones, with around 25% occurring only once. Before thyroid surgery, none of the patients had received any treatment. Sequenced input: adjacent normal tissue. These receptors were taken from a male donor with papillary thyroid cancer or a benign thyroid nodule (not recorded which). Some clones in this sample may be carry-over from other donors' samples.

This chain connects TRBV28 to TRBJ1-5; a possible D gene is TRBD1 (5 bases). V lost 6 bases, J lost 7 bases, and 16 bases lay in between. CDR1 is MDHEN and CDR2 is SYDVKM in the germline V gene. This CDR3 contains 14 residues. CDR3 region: CASRRPGEAQPQHF. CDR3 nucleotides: TGTGCCAGCAGGCGGCCGGGGGAGGCACAGCCCCAGCATTTT.

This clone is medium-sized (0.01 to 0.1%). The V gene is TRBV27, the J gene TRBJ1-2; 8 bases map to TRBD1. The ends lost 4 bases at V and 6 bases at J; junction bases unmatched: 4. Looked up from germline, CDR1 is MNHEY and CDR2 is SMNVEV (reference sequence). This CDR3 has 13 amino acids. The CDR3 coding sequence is TGTGCCAGCAGTTGGACAGGGTCTAATGGCTACACCTTC. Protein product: CASSWTGSNGYTF.

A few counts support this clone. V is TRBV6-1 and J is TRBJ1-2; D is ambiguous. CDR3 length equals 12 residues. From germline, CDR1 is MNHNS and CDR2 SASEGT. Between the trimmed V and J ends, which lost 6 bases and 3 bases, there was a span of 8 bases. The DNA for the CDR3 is TGTGCCAGCAGGGGCTTTGACTATGGCTACACCTTC. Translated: CASRGFDYGYTF.

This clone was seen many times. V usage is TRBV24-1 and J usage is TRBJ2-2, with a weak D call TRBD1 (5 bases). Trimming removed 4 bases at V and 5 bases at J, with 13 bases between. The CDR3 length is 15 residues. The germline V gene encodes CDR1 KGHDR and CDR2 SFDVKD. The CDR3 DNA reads TGTGCCACCAGTGAAGGGGTGCTGGGGACCGGGGAGCTGTTTTTT. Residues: CATSEGVLGTGELFF.

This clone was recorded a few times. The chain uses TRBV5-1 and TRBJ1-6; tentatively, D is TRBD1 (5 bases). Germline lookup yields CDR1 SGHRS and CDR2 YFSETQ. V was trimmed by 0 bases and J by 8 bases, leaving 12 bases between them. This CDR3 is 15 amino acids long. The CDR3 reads CASSLAGRDDSPLHF. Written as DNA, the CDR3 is TGCGCCAGCAGCTTGGCTGGCAGGGACGATTCACCCCTCCACTTT.

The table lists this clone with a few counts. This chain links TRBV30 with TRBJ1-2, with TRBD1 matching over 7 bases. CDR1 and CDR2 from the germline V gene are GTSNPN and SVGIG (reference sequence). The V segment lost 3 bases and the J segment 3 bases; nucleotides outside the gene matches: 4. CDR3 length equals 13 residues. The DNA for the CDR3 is TGTGCCTGGAGGAGGACAGGTCACTATGGCTACACCTTC. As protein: CAWRRTGHYGYTF.

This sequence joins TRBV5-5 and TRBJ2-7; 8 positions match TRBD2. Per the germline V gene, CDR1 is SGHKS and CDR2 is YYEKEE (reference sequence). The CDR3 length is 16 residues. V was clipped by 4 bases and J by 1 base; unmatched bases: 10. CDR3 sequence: CASSAGSSGTSYEQYF. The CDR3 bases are TGTGCCAGCAGCGCGGGTAGTAGCGGGACGTCCTACGAGCAGTACTTC.

As DNA, the CDR3 is TGTGCCAGCAGCTTGGGGGACGCCTCTCACGAGCAGTACTTC. This sequence encodes CASSLGDASHEQYF. The J gene is TRBJ2-7, the V gene TRBV5-6; either TRBD1 or TRBD2 may supply D (5 bases each). Germline V gene lookup returns CDR1 SGHDT and CDR2 YYEEEE. The CDR3 consists of 14 residues. Between the trimmed V and J ends, which lost 0 bases and 5 bases, there was a span of 12 bases.

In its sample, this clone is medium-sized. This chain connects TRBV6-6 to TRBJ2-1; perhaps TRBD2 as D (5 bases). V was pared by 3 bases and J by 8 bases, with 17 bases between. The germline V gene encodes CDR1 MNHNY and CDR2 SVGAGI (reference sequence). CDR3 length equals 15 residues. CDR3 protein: CASSYSSHQAHEQFF. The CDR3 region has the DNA TGTGCCAGCAGTTATTCTAGCCATCAGGCGCATGAGCAGTTCTTC.

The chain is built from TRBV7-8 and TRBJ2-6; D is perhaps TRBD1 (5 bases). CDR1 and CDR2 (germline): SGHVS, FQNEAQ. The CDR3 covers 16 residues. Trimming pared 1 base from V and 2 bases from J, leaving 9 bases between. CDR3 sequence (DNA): TGTGCCAGCAGCTTAGACCAGGGTGCTGGGGCCAACGTCCTGACTTTC. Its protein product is CASSLDQGAGANVLTF. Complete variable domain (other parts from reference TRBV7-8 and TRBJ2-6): GAGVSQSPRYKVAKRGQDVALRCDPISGHVSLFWYQQALGQGPEFLTYFQNEAQLDKSGLPSDRFFAERPEGSVSTLKIQRTQQEDSAVYLCASSLDQGAGANVLTFGAGSRLTVL.

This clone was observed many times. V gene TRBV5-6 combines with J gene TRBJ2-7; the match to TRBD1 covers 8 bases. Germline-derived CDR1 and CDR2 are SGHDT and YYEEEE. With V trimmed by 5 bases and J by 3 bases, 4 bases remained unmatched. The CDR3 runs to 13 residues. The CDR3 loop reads CASSQGTGYEQYF. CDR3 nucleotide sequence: TGTGCCAGCAGTCAAGGGACAGGCTACGAGCAGTACTTC.

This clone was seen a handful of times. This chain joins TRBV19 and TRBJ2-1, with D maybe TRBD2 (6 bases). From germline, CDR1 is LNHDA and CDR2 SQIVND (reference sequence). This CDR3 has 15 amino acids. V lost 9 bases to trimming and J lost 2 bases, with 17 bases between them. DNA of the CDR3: TGTGCCAGAGAATCTGTGACTAGGCCCTACAATGAGCAGTTCTTC. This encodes CARESVTRPYNEQFF.

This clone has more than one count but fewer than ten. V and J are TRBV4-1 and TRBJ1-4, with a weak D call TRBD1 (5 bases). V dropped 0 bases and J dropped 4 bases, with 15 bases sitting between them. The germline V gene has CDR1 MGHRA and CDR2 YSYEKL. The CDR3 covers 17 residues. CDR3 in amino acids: CASSQDPLTVYNEKLFF. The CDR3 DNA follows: TGCGCCAGCAGCCAAGACCCACTGACAGTTTATAATGAAAAACTGTTTTTT.

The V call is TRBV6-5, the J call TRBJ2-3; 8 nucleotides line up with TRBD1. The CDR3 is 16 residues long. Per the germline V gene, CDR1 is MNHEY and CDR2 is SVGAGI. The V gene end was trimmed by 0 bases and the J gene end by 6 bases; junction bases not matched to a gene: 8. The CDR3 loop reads CASSYSAQGAADTQYF. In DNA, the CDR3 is TGTGCCAGCAGTTACTCAGCTCAGGGGGCAGCGGATACGCAGTATTTT.

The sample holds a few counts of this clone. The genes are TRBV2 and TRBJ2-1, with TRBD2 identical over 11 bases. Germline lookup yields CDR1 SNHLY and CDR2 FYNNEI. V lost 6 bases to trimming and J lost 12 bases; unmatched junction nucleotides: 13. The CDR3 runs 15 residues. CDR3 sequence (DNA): TGTGCCAGCAGGTTAGCGGGAGGGGCTACGGAAGGGCAGTTCTTC. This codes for CASRLAGGATEGQFF. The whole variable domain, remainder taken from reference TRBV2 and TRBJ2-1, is EPEVTQTPSHQVTQMGQEVILRCVPISNHLYFYWYRQILGQKVEFLVSFYNNEISEKSEIFDDQFSVERPDGSNFTLKIRSTKLEDSAMYFCASRLAGGATEGQFFGPGTRLTVL.